Following are 26 T cell receptor beta chains from one sample sequenced in a study of cytomegalovirus exposure and HLA in healthy donors. Data came from immunoSEQ multiplex PCR; TCRdb stores just in-frame clones and leaves some out. Altogether some 250,000 clones are present, roughly 90% being singletons, with the ten largest covering 0.37%. The sequenced sample consisted of PBMCs. All receptors derive from a woman between 18 and 30 years old in good health and CMV-seronegative.

CDR3 coding DNA: TGTGCCAGTACCACCGGGACATTGGAGCAGTTCTTC. This sequence encodes CASTTGTLEQFF. The chain links TRBV2 to TRBJ2-1; D perhaps matches TRBD1 (6 bases). The CDR3 length is 12 residues. Germline-derived CDR1 and CDR2 are SNHLY and FYNNEI. V lost 9 bases and J 10 bases, leaving 16 bases between the germline ends.

The chain carries TRBV11-2 and TRBJ1-2, with 10 bases aligning to TRBD1. From germline, CDR1 is SGHAT and CDR2 FQNNGV. There are 13 residues in the CDR3. The trim removed 7 bases at V and 6 bases at J, leaving 5 bases unmatched. The CDR3 coding sequence is TGTGCCAGCAAAACGACAGGGGGCGATGGCTACACCTTC. Its translation: CASKTTGGDGYTF.

The chain couples TRBV28 to TRBJ2-3; 11 bases align to TRBD2. The trim removed 3 bases at V and 2 bases at J, leaving 4 bases unmatched. CDR3 length equals 16 residues. The V gene's germline CDR1 is MDHEN and CDR2 SYDVKM. CDR3 sequence: CASSFRGLADTDTQYF. CDR3 in DNA: TGTGCCAGCAGTTTCAGGGGACTAGCGGACACAGATACGCAGTATTTT.

The chain employs TRBV13 and TRBJ2-2; possible D gene TRBD1, 6 bases. Trimming pared 6 bases from V and 3 bases from J, leaving 8 bases between. Per germline, CDR1 PRHDT and CDR2 FYEKMQ (reference sequence). There are 13 residues in the CDR3. CDR3 in amino acids: CASSRTDTGELFF. The CDR3 coding sequence is TGTGCCAGCAGTCGGACAGACACCGGGGAGCTGTTTTTT. Filled out from reference TRBV13 and TRBJ2-2, the complete variable domain reads AAGVIQSPRHLIKEKRETATLKCYPIPRHDTVYWYQQGPGQDPQFLISFYEKMQSDKGSIPDRFSAQQFSDYHSELNMSSLELGDSALYFCASSRTDTGELFFGEGSRLTVL.

The chain combines TRBV28 with TRBJ2-5, with 7 bases that match TRBD1. Losses at the gene ends were 4 bases for V and 4 bases for J; bases not matched to a gene: 6. The CDR3 has 14 residues. Germline V CDR1 and CDR2: MDHEN, SYDVKM. CDR3 nucleotides: TGTGCCAGCAGTTATAAGACAGGGAGAGAGACCCAGTACTTC. As protein: CASSYKTGRETQYF.

The V call is TRBV4-1, the J call TRBJ1-6; D ambiguous. The CDR3 consists of 15 residues. The V gene lost 0 bases and the J gene lost 5 bases, with 8 bases spanning the gap. From germline, CDR1 is MGHRA and CDR2 YSYEKL. The CDR3 DNA follows: TGCGCCAGCAGCCAAGACTCACGGGATAATTCACCCCTCCACTTT. This codes for CASSQDSRDNSPLHF.

This rearrangement joins TRBV4-1 to TRBJ1-1, with D perhaps matching TRBD1 (6 bases). The germline gives CDR1 MGHRA, CDR2 YSYEKL. The CDR3 consists of 17 residues. V lost 4 bases to trimming and J lost 2 bases, with 20 bases between them. In DNA form, the CDR3 reads TGCGCCAGCAGCCCCTCAGGGGCCTACCGATATAACACTGAAGCTTTCTTT. Protein product: CASSPSGAYRYNTEAFF.

The rearrangement joins TRBV7-2 to TRBJ2-7; 9 bases are a match to TRBD2. The CDR3 runs to 16 residues. Germline trimming cut 5 bases from V and 0 bases from J; bases unmatched to any gene: 8. The V gene's germline CDR1 is SGHTA and CDR2 FQGNSA. CDR3 sequence: CASSITSGGHSYEQYF. The CDR3 coding sequence is TGTGCCAGCAGCATAACAAGCGGGGGGCACTCCTACGAGCAGTACTTC.

The V gene is TRBV7-8, the J gene TRBJ2-2, with 8 positions matching TRBD1. Germline V gives CDR1 SGHVS, CDR2 FQNEAQ. This CDR3 comprises 15 residues. V gave up 4 bases and J gave up 5 bases; unmatched junction bases: 6. CDR3 bases: TGTGCCAGCAGCTCGGCAAGGACAGGGACCGGGGAGCTGTTTTTT. Protein sequence: CASSSARTGTGELFF.

J is TRBJ1-3 and V is TRBV4-3, with D perhaps TRBD1 (6 bases). Per germline, CDR1 LGHNA and CDR2 YSLEER. CDR3 length: 15 residues. V lost 5 bases and J 0 bases, leaving 11 bases between the germline ends. Here the CDR3 reads CASSMDSPSGNTIYF. The CDR3 DNA is TGCGCCAGCAGCATGGACAGCCCCTCTGGAAACACCATATATTTT.

This sequence joins TRBV6-5 and TRBJ2-4; TRBD2 might be the D (5 bases). CDR3 size: 15 residues. Germline-derived CDR1 and CDR2 are MNHEY and SVGAGI. The V end lost 8 bases, the J end lost 3 bases, and 17 bases lay between the germline ends. Here the CDR3 reads CASLSLTGDKNIQYF. The CDR3 DNA reads as TGTGCCAGCCTGAGCCTCACCGGGGACAAAAACATTCAGTACTTC.

The chain is built from TRBV7-9 and TRBJ1-4; 12 nucleotides agree with TRBD1. Germline V lookup: CDR1 SEHNR, CDR2 FQNEAQ (reference sequence). The V and J ends lost 6 bases and 8 bases, in that order; junction bases with no gene match: 4. This CDR3 is built from 14 residues. This chain's CDR3 is CASRRDRGREKLFF. The CDR3 nucleotides are TGTGCCAGCAGGCGGGACAGGGGGCGAGAAAAACTGTTTTTT.

V is TRBV6-1 and J is TRBJ1-2; 7 bases are a match to TRBD1. V was pared by 6 bases and J by 4 bases, with 5 bases of the junction left unmatched. The CDR3 runs to 13 residues. Germline loops: CDR1 MNHNS, CDR2 SASEGT. This CDR3 reads CASREGQTYGYTF. CDR3 bases: TGTGCCAGCAGGGAGGGACAGACCTATGGCTACACCTTC.

The chain has TRBV7-9 and TRBJ2-5; TRBD1 might be the D (5 bases). V lost 5 bases to trimming and J lost 0 bases, with 7 bases between them. The CDR3 runs 13 residues. The V gene's germline CDR1 is SEHNR and CDR2 FQNEAQ (reference sequence). CDR3 sequence (DNA): TGTGCCAGCAGCCCGACAGACCAAGAGACCCAGTACTTC. The encoded protein is CASSPTDQETQYF.

This clone showed up just once. The CDR3 loop reads CSVRQGPTEAFF. CDR3 sequence (DNA): TGCAGCGTACGACAGGGCCCCACTGAAGCTTTCTTT. The chain is built from TRBV29-1 and TRBJ1-1, with 7 bases that match TRBD1. In germline, CDR1 is SQVTM, CDR2 ANQGSEA. This CDR3 region has 12 residues. Losses at the gene ends were 6 bases for V and 4 bases for J; bases not matched to a gene: 5.

This rearrangement joins TRBV6-5 to TRBJ2-3; D unresolved. The V end lost 3 bases, the J end lost 0 bases, and 7 bases lay between the germline ends. The CDR3 sequence is 14 residues long. The germline gives CDR1 MNHEY, CDR2 SVGAGI. CDR3 coding DNA: TGTGCCAGCAGTTATAGCACTAGCACAGATACGCAGTATTTT. It specifies CASSYSTSTDTQYF.

This rearrangement joins TRBV7-9 to TRBJ2-3; TRBD2 matches 14 bases. The CDR3 totals 16 residues. CDR1 and CDR2 from the germline V gene are SEHNR and FQNEAQ (reference sequence). V shed 4 bases, J shed 3 bases, and the junction held 3 bases outside the gene matches. The CDR3, as DNA: TGTGCCAGCAGCTCGGGGACTAGCGGGGGAACAGATACGCAGTATTTT. Protein: CASSSGTSGGTDTQYF.

This chain joins TRBV5-6 and TRBJ2-1; D is ambiguous. CDR3 length: 11 amino acids. The germline V gene has CDR1 SGHDT and CDR2 YYEEEE. V lost 1 base to trimming and J lost 15 bases, with 11 bases between them. In DNA, the CDR3 is TGTGCCAGCAGCTTGACCGGGTCTCTGTTCTTC. It codes for CASSLTGSLFF.

The chain joins TRBV28 to TRBJ1-3; 7 bases map to TRBD1. Germline V CDR1 and CDR2: MDHEN, SYDVKM. The V segment lost 4 bases and the J segment 3 bases; nucleotides outside the gene matches: 6. The CDR3 consists of 15 residues. CDR3 loop: CASSSRGFFGNTIYF. Here the CDR3 DNA reads TGTGCCAGCAGTTCCAGGGGGTTTTTTGGAAACACCATATATTTT.

The rearrangement joins TRBV9 to TRBJ2-2, with 8 bases aligning to TRBD2. CDR3 length: 19 amino acids. The germline gives CDR1 SGDLS, CDR2 YYNGEE. The junction had 10 bases not matched to a gene; V was cut back by 0 bases and J by 0 bases. CDR3 nucleotides: TGTGCCAGCAGCGTAGATGCTAGCGGGTCCCGTGCGAACACCGGGGAGCTGTTTTTT. Amino acids: CASSVDASGSRANTGELFF.

This clone was recorded only once. The V gene is TRBV7-6, the J gene TRBJ1-1; TRBD1 is a possible D gene (6 bases). The germline V gene encodes CDR1 SGHVS and CDR2 FNYEAQ. Trimming shortened V by 1 base and J by 10 bases, and 13 bases separated the two germline ends. This CDR3 comprises 13 residues. The CDR3 protein is CASSLGEGRGAFF. The DNA of the CDR3 is TGTGCCAGCAGCTTAGGAGAGGGCAGGGGAGCTTTCTTT.

This rearrangement joins TRBV30 to TRBJ2-7; 8 nucleotides align to TRBD1. Germline V CDR1 and CDR2: GTSNPN, SVGIG (reference sequence). Losses at the gene ends were 4 bases for V and 6 bases for J; bases not matched to a gene: 8. The CDR3 has 13 amino acids. CDR3 protein: CAWIRTGKAEQYF. The CDR3 DNA reads TGTGCCTGGATCCGGACAGGGAAGGCCGAGCAGTACTTC.

Points on this clone: The junction departs from germline at one end; a sequencing error may be responsible. The J gene is TRBJ1-5, the V gene TRBV15; D is uncertain. CDR3 length equals 13 residues. Per the germline V gene, CDR1 is LNHNV and CDR2 is YYDKDF (reference sequence). The CDR3 loop is CATTGNLDQPQHF. The DNA for the CDR3 is TGTGCAACCACGGGGAATCTCGATCAGCCCCAGCATTTT. Combining the CDR3 with reference TRBV15 and TRBJ1-5 gives the whole variable domain DAMVIQNPRYQVTQFGKPVTLSCSQTLNHNVMYWYQQKSSQAPKLLFHYYDKDFNNEADTPDNFQSRRPNTSFCFLDIRSPGLGDTAMYLCATTGNLDQPQHFGDGTRLSIL.

The rearrangement uses TRBV6-5 and TRBJ2-5; TRBD1 matches at 7 bases. The germline gives CDR1 MNHEY, CDR2 SVGAGI. The CDR3 runs 13 residues. J gave up 4 bases and V 6 bases, and 5 bases lay outside the gene matches. The CDR3 region has the DNA TGTGCCAGCAGCCCCGGACAGGCAGAGACCCAGTACTTC. This translates into CASSPGQAETQYF.

The V and J genes are TRBV7-9 and TRBJ1-1; D is ambiguous. The CDR3 totals 15 residues. V dropped 0 bases and J dropped 0 bases, with 8 bases sitting between them. Germline CDR1 reads SEHNR; CDR2 reads FQNEAQ (reference sequence). CDR3 DNA: TGTGCCAGCAGCTTAGCGTCAGGTATGAACACTGAAGCTTTCTTT. Translated, it gives CASSLASGMNTEAFF.

The chain has TRBV19 and TRBJ1-5; TRBD1 aligns across 10 bases. With 4 bases clipped from V and 4 bases from J, the junction kept 4 bases outside the gene matches. The CDR3 runs 15 residues. From germline, CDR1 is LNHDA and CDR2 SQIVND (reference sequence). The CDR3 DNA sequence: TGTGCCAGTAGTAGGGACAGGGGACGTAATCAGCCCCAGCATTTT. Amino acid sequence: CASSRDRGRNQPQHF.